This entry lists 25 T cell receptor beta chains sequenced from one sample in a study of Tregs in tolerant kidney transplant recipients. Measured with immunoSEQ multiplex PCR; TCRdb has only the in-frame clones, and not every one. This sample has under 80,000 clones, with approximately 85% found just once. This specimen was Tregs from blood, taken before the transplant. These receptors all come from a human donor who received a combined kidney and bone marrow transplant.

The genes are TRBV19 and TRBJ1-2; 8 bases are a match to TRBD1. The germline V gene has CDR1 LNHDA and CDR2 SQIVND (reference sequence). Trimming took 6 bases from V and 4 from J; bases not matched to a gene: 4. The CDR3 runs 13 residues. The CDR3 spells CASRVDRGYGYTF. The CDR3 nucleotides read TGTGCCAGTAGGGTCGACAGGGGCTATGGCTACACCTTC.

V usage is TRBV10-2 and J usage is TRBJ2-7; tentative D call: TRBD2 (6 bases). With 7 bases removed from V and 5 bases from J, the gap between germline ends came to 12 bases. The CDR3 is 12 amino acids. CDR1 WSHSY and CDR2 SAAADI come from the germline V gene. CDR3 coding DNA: TGCGCCAGCACTCCCTGGGGGGACGAGCAGTACTTC. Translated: CASTPWGDEQYF.

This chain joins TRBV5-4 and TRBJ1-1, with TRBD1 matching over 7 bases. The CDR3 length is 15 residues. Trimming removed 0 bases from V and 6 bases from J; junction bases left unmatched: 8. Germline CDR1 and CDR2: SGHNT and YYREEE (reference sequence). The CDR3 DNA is TGTGCCAGCAGCTTGGGTTTAGGGGGCGCCTCTGAAGCTTTCTTT. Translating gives CASSLGLGGASEAFF.

The CDR3 loop reads CASSPGTKAVQYF. In DNA form, the CDR3 reads TGTGCCAGCAGCCCGGGGACTAAGGCGGTGCAGTACTTC. The gene calls are TRBV7-2 and TRBJ2-7; 7 bases are a match to TRBD2. The germline V gene has CDR1 SGHTA and CDR2 FQGNSA. This CDR3 spans 13 amino acids. Unmatched junction bases numbered 10, after V lost 5 bases and J lost 9 bases.

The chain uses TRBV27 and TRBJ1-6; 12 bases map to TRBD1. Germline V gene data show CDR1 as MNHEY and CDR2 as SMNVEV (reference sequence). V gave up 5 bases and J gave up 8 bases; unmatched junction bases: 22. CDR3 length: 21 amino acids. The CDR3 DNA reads TGTGCCAGCAGTCCACTACACATCGGGACAGGGGGCGCGGGTGGGTATTCACCCCTCCACTTT. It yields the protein CASSPLHIGTGGAGGYSPLHF.

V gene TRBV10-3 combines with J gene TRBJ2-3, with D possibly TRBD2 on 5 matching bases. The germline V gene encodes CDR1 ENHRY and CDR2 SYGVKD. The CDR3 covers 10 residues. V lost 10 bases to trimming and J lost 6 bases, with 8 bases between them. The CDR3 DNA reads TGTGCCACCGGACTGGATACGCAGTATTTT. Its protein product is CATGLDTQYF.

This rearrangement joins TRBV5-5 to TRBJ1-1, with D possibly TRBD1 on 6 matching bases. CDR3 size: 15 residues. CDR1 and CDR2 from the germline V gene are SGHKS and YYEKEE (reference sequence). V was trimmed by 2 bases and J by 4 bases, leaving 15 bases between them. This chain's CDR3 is CASSFVPGDGTEAFF. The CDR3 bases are TGTGCCAGCAGCTTCGTCCCAGGGGACGGCACTGAAGCTTTCTTT.

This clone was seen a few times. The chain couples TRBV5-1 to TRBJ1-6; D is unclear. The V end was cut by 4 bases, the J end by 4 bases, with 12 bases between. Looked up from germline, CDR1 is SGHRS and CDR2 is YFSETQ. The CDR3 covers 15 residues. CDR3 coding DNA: TGCGCCAGCAGCCAGGACGTGGGGTATAATTCACCCCTCCACTTT. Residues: CASSQDVGYNSPLHF. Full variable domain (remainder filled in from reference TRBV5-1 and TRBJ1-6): KAGVTQTPRYLIKTRGQQVTLSCSPISGHRSVSWYQQTPGQGLQFLFEYFSETQRNKGNFPGRFSGRQFSNSRSEMNVSTLELGDSALYLCASSQDVGYNSPLHFGNGTRLTVT.

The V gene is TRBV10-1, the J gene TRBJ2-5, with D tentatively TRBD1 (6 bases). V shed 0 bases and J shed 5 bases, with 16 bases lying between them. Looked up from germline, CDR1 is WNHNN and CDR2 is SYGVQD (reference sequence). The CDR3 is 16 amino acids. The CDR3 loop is CASSESQGPGGETQYF. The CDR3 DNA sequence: TGCGCCAGCAGTGAGTCACAGGGACCGGGCGGCGAGACCCAGTACTTC.

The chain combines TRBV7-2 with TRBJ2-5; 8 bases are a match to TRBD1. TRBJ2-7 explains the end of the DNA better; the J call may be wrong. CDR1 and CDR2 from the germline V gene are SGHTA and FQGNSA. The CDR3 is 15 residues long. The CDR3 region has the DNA TGTGCCAGCAGCTCGAACCCGGGACAGGCCTACGAGCAGTACTTC. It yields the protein CASSSNPGQAYEQYF.

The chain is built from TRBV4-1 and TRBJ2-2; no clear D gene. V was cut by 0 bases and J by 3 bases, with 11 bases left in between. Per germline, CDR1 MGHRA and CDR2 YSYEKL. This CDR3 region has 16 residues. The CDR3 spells CASSQDRGPYTGELFF. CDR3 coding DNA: TGCGCCAGCAGCCAAGATAGAGGACCTTACACCGGGGAGCTGTTTTTT.

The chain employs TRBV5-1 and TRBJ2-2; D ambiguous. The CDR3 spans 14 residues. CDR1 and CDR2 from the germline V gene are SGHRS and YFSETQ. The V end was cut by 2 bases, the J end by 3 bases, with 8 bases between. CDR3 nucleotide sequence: TGCGCCAGCAGCTTTATACCGGACACCGGGGAGCTGTTTTTT. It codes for CASSFIPDTGELFF.

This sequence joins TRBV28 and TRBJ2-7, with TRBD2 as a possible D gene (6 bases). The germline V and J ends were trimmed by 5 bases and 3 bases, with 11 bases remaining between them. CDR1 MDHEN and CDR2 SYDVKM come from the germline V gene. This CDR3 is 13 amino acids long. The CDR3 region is CASSLGTFYEQYF. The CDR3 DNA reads TGTGCCAGCAGTCTGGGGACTTTCTACGAGCAGTACTTC.

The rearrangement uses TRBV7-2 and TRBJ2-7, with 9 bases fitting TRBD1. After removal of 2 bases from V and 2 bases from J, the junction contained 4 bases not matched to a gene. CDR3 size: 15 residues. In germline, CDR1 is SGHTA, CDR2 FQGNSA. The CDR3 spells CASSLFGTGTYEQYF. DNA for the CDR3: TGTGCCAGCAGCTTATTCGGGACAGGGACCTACGAGCAGTACTTC.

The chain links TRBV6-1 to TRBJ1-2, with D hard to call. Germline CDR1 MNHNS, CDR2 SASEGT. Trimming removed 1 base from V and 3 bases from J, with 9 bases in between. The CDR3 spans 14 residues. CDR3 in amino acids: CASSEGGQYYGYTF. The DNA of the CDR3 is TGTGCCAGCAGTGAAGGCGGGCAGTACTATGGCTACACCTTC.

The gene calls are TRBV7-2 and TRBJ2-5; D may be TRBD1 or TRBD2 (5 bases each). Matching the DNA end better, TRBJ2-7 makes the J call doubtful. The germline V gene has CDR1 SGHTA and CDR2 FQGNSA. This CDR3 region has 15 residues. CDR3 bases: TGTGCCAGCAGCCCGGGGACCGCATCCGCCTACGAGCAGTACTTC. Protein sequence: CASSPGTASAYEQYF.

The CDR3 DNA is TGTGCCAGTCAGAACAGGGGGCTAGAGGAAAAACTGTTTTTT. Its protein product is CASQNRGLEEKLFF. The chain recombines TRBV19 with TRBJ1-4, with 9 positions matching TRBD1. The germline V gene encodes CDR1 LNHDA and CDR2 SQIVND (reference sequence). V dropped 8 bases and J dropped 8; count of bases not matched to a gene: 9. The CDR3 runs 14 residues.

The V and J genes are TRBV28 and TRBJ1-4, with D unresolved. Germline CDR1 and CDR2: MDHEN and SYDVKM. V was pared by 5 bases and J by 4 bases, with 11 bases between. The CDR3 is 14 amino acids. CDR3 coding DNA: TGTGCCAGCAGTCCGGCGGGGAATAATGAAAAACTGTTTTTT. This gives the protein CASSPAGNNEKLFF.

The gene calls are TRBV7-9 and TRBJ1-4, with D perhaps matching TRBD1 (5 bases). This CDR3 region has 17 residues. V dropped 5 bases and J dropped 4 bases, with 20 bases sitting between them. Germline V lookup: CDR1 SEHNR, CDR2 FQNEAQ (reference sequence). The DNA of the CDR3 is TGTGCCAGCAGCCCCCCCGGCGGGCAGGGACGTAATGAAAAACTGTTTTTT. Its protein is CASSPPGGQGRNEKLFF. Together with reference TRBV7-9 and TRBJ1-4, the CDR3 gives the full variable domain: DTGVSQNPRHKITKRGQNVTFRCDPISEHNRLYWYRQTLGQGPEFLTYFQNEAQLEKSRLLSDRFSAERPKGSFSTLEIQRTEQGDSAMYLCASSPPGGQGRNEKLFFGSGTQLSVL.

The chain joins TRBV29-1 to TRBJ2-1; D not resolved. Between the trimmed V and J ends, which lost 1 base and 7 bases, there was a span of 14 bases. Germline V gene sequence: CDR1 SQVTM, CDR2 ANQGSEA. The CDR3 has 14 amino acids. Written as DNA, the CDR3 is TGCAGCGTTGAAGGTCACGCGAACTGGAATGAGCAGTTCTTC. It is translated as CSVEGHANWNEQFF.

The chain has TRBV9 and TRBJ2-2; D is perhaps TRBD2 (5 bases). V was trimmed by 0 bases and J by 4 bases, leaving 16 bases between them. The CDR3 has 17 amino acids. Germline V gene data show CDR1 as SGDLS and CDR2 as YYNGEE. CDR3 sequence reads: CASSVVMGSRGTGELFF. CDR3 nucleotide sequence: TGTGCCAGCAGCGTAGTTATGGGTTCCCGGGGCACCGGGGAGCTGTTTTTT.

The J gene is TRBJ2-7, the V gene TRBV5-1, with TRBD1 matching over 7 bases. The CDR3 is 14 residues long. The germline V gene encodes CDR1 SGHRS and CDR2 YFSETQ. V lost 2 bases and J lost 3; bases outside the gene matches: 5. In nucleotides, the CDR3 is TGCGCCAGCAGCTTACCGGGACAGCACTACGAGCAGTACTTC. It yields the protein CASSLPGQHYEQYF.

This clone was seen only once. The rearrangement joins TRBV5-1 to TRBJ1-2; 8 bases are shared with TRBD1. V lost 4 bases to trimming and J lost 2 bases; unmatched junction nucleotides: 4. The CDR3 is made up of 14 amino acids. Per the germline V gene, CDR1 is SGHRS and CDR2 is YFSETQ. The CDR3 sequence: CASSPGQVNYGYTF. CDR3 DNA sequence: TGCGCCAGCAGCCCGGGACAGGTGAACTATGGCTACACCTTC.

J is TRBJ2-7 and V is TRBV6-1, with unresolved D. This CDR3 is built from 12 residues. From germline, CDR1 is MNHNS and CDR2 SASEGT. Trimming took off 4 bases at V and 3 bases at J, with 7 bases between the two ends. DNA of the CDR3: TGTGCCAGCAGTGGAGCATTCTACGAGCAGTACTTC. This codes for CASSGAFYEQYF.

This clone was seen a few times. The CDR3 loop reads CASSLGPVLSGNTIYF. The DNA for the CDR3 is TGTGCCAGCAGCTTAGGACCGGTACTCTCTGGAAACACCATATATTTT. J is TRBJ1-3 and V is TRBV7-2; D remains ambiguous. The CDR3 loop spans 16 amino acids. Trimming removed 1 base from V and 0 bases from J, with 10 bases in between. Germline CDR1 SGHTA, CDR2 FQGNSA.